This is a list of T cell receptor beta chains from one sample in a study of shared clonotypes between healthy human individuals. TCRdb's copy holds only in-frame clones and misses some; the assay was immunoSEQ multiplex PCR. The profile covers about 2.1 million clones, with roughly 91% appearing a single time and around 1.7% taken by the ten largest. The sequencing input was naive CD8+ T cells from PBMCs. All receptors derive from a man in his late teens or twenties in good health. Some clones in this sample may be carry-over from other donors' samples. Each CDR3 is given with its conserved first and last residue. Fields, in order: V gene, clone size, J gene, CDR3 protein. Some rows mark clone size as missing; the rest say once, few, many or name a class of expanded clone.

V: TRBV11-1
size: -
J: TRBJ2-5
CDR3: CASSLAGLQETQYF

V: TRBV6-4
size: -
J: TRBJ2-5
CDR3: CASSDPHLGERSKETQYF

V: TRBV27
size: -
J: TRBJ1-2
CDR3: CASSFQGLDGYTF

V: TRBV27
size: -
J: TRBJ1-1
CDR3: CASSFGQGLAEAFF

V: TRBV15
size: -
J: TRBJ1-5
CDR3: CATSIEIGAQPQHF

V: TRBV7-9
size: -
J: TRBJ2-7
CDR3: CASSLASGAYEQYF

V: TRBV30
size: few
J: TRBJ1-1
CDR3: CAWSVHEGPDPEAFF

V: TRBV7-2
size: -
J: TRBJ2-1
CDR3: CASSFFPRGSNNEQFF

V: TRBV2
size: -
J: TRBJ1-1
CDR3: CASSDRADTEAFF

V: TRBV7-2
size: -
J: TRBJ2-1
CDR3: CASSLVLADAYNEQFF

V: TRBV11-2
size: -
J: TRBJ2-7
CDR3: CASSLVLAGEVYEQYF

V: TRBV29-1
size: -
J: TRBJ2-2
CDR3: CSVGDRGHNGELFF

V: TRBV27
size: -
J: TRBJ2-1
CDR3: CASSLAGGYNEQFF

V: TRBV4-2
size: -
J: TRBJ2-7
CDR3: CASSLLSGRVHEQYF

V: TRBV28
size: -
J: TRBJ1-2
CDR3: CASTLEDSYGYTF

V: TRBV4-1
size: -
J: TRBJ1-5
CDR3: CASSQKKGRDQPQHF

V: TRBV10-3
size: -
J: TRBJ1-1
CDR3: CAISQGILDTEAFF